The clone carrying this TCR beta chain was seen only a few times. Antigen unknown. An end of the junction does not agree with germline; a read error may underlie this. Other DNA sequences in this specimen translate into the identical CDR3. The authors ran the immunoSEQ assay, v3.0, at survey level. This table comes from immunoSEQ multiplex PCR, and its TCRdb copy is limited to in-frame clones, with some not included. The sample consists of 30,000 to 35,000 clones, 83% of them appearing once. The CDR3 runs to 15 residues. Per the germline V gene, CDR1 is SGHNT and CDR2 is YYREEE (reference sequence). This sample is part of a study of long-term antiretroviral therapy in people with HIV. Looking at the study overall: Sampling started about a decade before the 2015 immediate-ART recommendation.

Findings of the study overall: Narrower CDR3 length ranges marked HIV repertoires relative to controls.

The source material was unsorted PBMCs, sampled 0.4 years before starting antiretroviral therapy. The receptor was derived from a man between 18 and 29 years old with HIV. The rearrangement links TRBV5-4 to TRBJ2-3; no firm D call. CDR3 loop: CASSQDMVGTDTQYF. The CDR3 nucleotides are TGCGCCAGCAGCCAAGACATGGTAGGGACAGATACGCAGTATTTT.